The sequence of this TCR beta chain was determined in a study of blood T cell repertoires in COVID-19. On the study more broadly: The origin of the acute and convalescent COVID-19 samples was the United States, Italy and Spain. Sample material is recorded as cDNA or gDNA derived from T cells, B-cell-depleted T cells, or PBMCs.

CDR1 is LNHDA, CDR2 SQIVND, per germline (reference sequence). This CDR3 is built from 15 residues. Trimming removed 5 bases from V and 0 bases from J, with 11 bases in between. The sample holds a few counts of this clone. Authors' methods: Nucleated cell number was recorded as an estimate derived from reference gene primer amplification. Using immunoSEQ multiplex PCR, the repertoire was profiled, and TCRdb retains in-frame clones only, with some absent. V, J and clone size were drawn from that table, and D and trimming were deduced from the DNA. The sample has 90,000 to 120,000 clones; around 85% are singletons.

This clonotype originated in a woman older than 75 with active or convalescent COVID-19. This chain joins TRBV19 and TRBJ2-1, with TRBD1 as a possible D gene (6 bases). The sequencing sample was made of peripheral blood. CDR3 bases: TGTGCCAGTAGTCTCCGGGACACCTCCTACAATGAGCAGTTCTTC. Protein product: CASSLRDTSYNEQFF.